This T cell receptor beta chain was captured by sequencing in a study of cytomegalovirus exposure and HLA in healthy donors (dated by TCRdb to the late 2010s). At the level of the whole study: A later analysis indicated that the 130 or so validation repertoires were generated on the platform also employed for the approximately 700 repertoires of the first cohort. The study combined high-throughput TCR immunosequencing, statistical association of individual TCRs with disease status, and machine learning to predict cytomegalovirus infection status. Along with the roughly 670-subject first cohort, a separate validation cohort of over a hundred different subjects was used. The study aimed to test whether cataloging public T cell receptors could reveal signatures of past pathogen exposure.

Receptors were amplified or captured by the immunoSEQ multiplex PCR assay. The authors processed their data as follows. A statistical classification framework was built for diagnosing cytomegalovirus status from the catalog of TCR beta chain sequences. This immuneACCESS table, as held by TCRdb, lists in-frame sequences with V and J called but not all clones. Of the missing ones, under half trace to an unresolved V gene in checked studies; the others have no known cause. The V and J calls and the clone size are those of that table, but D and trimming were determined from the DNA. Within this sample are approximately 160,000 clones, with about 90% of them counted one time only. 3% to 3.5% of the sample belongs to the ten largest clones. Comment on this clone: What antigen it recognizes has not been identified. Base qualities are missing; no much larger clone stands one base away.

Donors formed part of the validation cohort, which comprised over a hundred subjects and was distinct from the first cohort of under 800 subjects. General findings and caveats noted by the study authors: The classifier was reported to diagnose cytomegalovirus status with high specificity and sensitivity in both the original and validation cohorts. In the study, 150 to 200 TCR beta chains were listed as associated with cytomegalovirus. Of the cluster scores, about 94% were above 0 in a later analysis, which found that TCRs clustered in the first cohort also tended to co-occur in the 120 or so validation repertoires. A later analysis had no HLA typing for the validation cohort, so co-occurrence there was scored across all 120 or so repertoires. According to the authors, the approach could potentially be generalized to other disease states and immunological phenotypes. In vitro tests confirmed that a few of the cytomegalovirus-associated TCR beta chains recognize cytomegalovirus antigens. While some public TCRs were present in many individuals, most TCR sequences turned up only very rarely across donors.

The sequence was obtained from a woman aged 18-29 years in good health and CMV-seropositive. The sequenced material came from PBMCs.

The CDR3 reads CASSRDSFSGNTIYF. In nucleotide form, the sequence is TGTGCCAGCAGCCGGGACAGCTTCTCTGGAAACACCATATATTTT. The chain was built from TRBV5-6 and TRBJ1-3; 7 bases in the junction line up with TRBD1. CDR1 and CDR2 are read off the germline V gene as SGHDT and YYEEEE. The CDR3 sequence holds 15 residues, the cysteine and phenylalanine included. CDR3 DNA only is kept here, 45 bases in frame from base 1. Clipping removes 4 bases from V and 0 bases from J, with 4 as the unmatched junction base count.